The 13 T cell receptor beta chains in this list originate from one sample, sequenced in a study of blood T cell repertoires in COVID-19. Produced via immunoSEQ multiplex PCR; TCRdb's table is partial and in-frame only. The data contain approximately 470,000 clones, 87% of them seen just once; the ten biggest clones take up about 0.75%. The sequenced sample was PBMCs or T cells enriched from blood (not recorded which). The source is a woman between 18 and 30 years old who had recovered from COVID-19.

The CDR3 nucleotides read TGTGCCAGCAGTTGGACGACAGGGAAGAACACTGAAGCTTTCTTT. Translation gives CASSWTTGKNTEAFF. The gene calls are TRBV7-2 and TRBJ1-1; 7 bases are a match to TRBD1. Germline CDR1 reads SGHTA; CDR2 reads FQGNSA. V was pared by 6 bases and J by 1 base, with 8 bases of the junction left unmatched. The CDR3 extends over 15 amino acids.

V is TRBV5-1 and J is TRBJ1-2, with TRBD1 identical over 8 bases. This CDR3 contains 13 residues. Germline CDR1 and CDR2: SGHRS and YFSETQ. The V gene end was trimmed by 9 bases and the J gene end by 5 bases; junction bases not matched to a gene: 9. The CDR3 reads CATRTGMGYGYTF. CDR3 nucleotide sequence: TGCGCCACGAGGACAGGGATGGGGTATGGCTACACCTTC. Complete variable domain (other parts from reference TRBV5-1 and TRBJ1-2): KAGVTQTPRYLIKTRGQQVTLSCSPISGHRSVSWYQQTPGQGLQFLFEYFSETQRNKGNFPGRFSGRQFSNSRSEMNVSTLELGDSALYLCATRTGMGYGYTFGSGTRLTVV.

The rearrangement links TRBV6-5 to TRBJ2-1; TRBD1 matches 8 bases. The CDR3 is 14 amino acids. V lost 6 bases to trimming and J lost 5 bases; unmatched junction nucleotides: 6. The germline V gene has CDR1 MNHEY and CDR2 SVGAGI. The CDR3 loop reads CASSRQGSDNEQFF. CDR3 sequence (DNA): TGTGCCAGCAGCCGACAGGGGTCGGACAATGAGCAGTTCTTC.

The chain links TRBV2 to TRBJ1-2, with D unclear. The V and J ends lost 6 bases and 2 bases respectively, with 13 bases between them. Germline V gives CDR1 SNHLY, CDR2 FYNNEI. This CDR3 spans 14 amino acids. In DNA, the CDR3 is TGTGCCAGCAGGACGGCGGCGGAGAACTATGGCTACACCTTC. It yields the protein CASRTAAENYGYTF.

The V call is TRBV5-1, the J call TRBJ1-6, with a weak D call TRBD1 (5 bases). CDR1 SGHRS and CDR2 YFSETQ come from the germline V gene. The CDR3 runs to 14 residues. Trimming cost V 8 bases and J 7 bases, with 16 bases left between them. The CDR3 spells CARNFYRKNSPLHF. The CDR3 coding sequence is TGCGCCAGGAACTTTTACAGGAAAAATTCACCCCTCCACTTT. Looking up the rest from reference TRBV5-1 and TRBJ1-6 gives the full variable domain: KAGVTQTPRYLIKTRGQQVTLSCSPISGHRSVSWYQQTPGQGLQFLFEYFSETQRNKGNFPGRFSGRQFSNSRSEMNVSTLELGDSALYLCARNFYRKNSPLHFGNGTRLTVT.

The chain combines TRBV5-1 with TRBJ2-1; TRBD1 agrees at 7 bases. Germline CDR1 reads SGHRS; CDR2 reads YFSETQ. J gave up 5 bases and V 2 bases, and 7 bases lay outside the gene matches. The CDR3 contains 15 residues. This CDR3 is CASSFRDSSHNEQFF. CDR3 coding DNA: TGCGCCAGCAGCTTCCGGGACAGTAGCCACAATGAGCAGTTCTTC.

V gene TRBV6-4 combines with J gene TRBJ1-1; 7 bases fit TRBD1. CDR3 length: 17 amino acids. Germline CDR1 reads MRHNA; CDR2 reads SNTAGT. V shed 6 bases and J 3 bases; nucleotides not matched to a gene: 16. The CDR3 coding sequence is TGTGCCAGCAGATCGACAGGGAGCCAGAAGGAGGACACTGAAGCTTTCTTT. As protein: CASRSTGSQKEDTEAFF.

The rearrangement links TRBV5-6 to TRBJ2-1; D not certain. The V gene lost 0 bases and the J gene lost 5 bases, with 6 bases spanning the gap. Germline V gene data show CDR1 as SGHDT and CDR2 as YYEEEE. The CDR3 spans 13 residues. This CDR3 reads CASSLVLHNEQFF. In DNA form, the CDR3 reads TGTGCCAGCAGCTTGGTACTGCACAATGAGCAGTTCTTC.

This clone was picked up one time. The chain couples TRBV4-1 to TRBJ1-2, with a weak D call TRBD1 (6 bases). Germline values: CDR1 MGHRA, CDR2 YSYEKL. The V and J ends lost 0 bases and 4 bases respectively, with 12 bases between them. The CDR3 extends over 15 amino acids. The CDR3 bases are TGCGCCAGCAGCCAAGATGGGGGAGGGGGCTATGGCTACACCTTC. This translates into CASSQDGGGGYGYTF.

The V call is TRBV30, the J call TRBJ2-1; 9 nucleotides line up with TRBD2. The CDR3 is 14 residues long. Looked up from germline, CDR1 is GTSNPN and CDR2 is SVGIG (reference sequence). V was pared by 4 bases and J by 4 bases, with 5 bases of the junction left unmatched. This CDR3 reads CAWIASGAYNEQFF. CDR3 coding DNA: TGTGCCTGGATAGCTAGCGGGGCTTACAATGAGCAGTTCTTC.

The chain links TRBV30 to TRBJ2-5, with 9 bases that match TRBD2. The CDR3 extends over 18 amino acids. Per the germline V gene, CDR1 is GTSNPN and CDR2 is SVGIG (reference sequence). V shed 0 bases, J shed 5 bases, and the junction held 16 bases outside the gene matches. CDR3 sequence: CAWSVYAGGPFIEETQYF. CDR3 nucleotide sequence: TGTGCCTGGAGTGTGTACGCGGGGGGGCCGTTTATCGAGGAGACCCAGTACTTC.

The chain carries TRBV5-1 and TRBJ2-3, with TRBD2 identical over 11 bases. This CDR3 is built from 15 residues. With V trimmed by 3 bases and J by 4 bases, 4 bases remained unmatched. Germline V gene lookup returns CDR1 SGHRS and CDR2 YFSETQ. CDR3 region: CASSSSGGLPDTQYF. The CDR3 DNA reads TGCGCCAGCAGCTCTAGCGGGGGGTTGCCAGATACGCAGTATTTT. The full variable domain, completed using reference TRBV5-1 and TRBJ2-3, is KAGVTQTPRYLIKTRGQQVTLSCSPISGHRSVSWYQQTPGQGLQFLFEYFSETQRNKGNFPGRFSGRQFSNSRSEMNVSTLELGDSALYLCASSSSGGLPDTQYFGPGTRLTVL.

This chain links TRBV15 with TRBJ2-1; the match to TRBD2 covers 13 bases. The trim removed 4 bases at V and 4 bases at J, leaving 1 base unmatched. The CDR3 sequence is 15 residues long. CDR1 is LNHNV and CDR2 is YYDKDF in the germline V gene (reference sequence). CDR3 amino acids: CATSKLAGGYNEQFF. The CDR3 DNA sequence: TGTGCCACCAGCAAACTAGCGGGGGGGTACAATGAGCAGTTCTTC.